This T cell receptor (beta chain) appears in the sequencing data of a study of blood T cells in healthy people across ages. Overall study results and limits: Long-lived donors carried more naive CD4+ cells and greater diversity than aged donors.

For the second PCR, which ran for 7 to 11 cycles, a sample-barcoded 5' primer and a J-beta primer mix were used. One entry per CDR3 protein results from TCRdb running MiXCR on the 5' RACE reads. The repertoire holds approximately 730,000 distinct CDR3 sequences, 53% seen once, with about 38% in the top ten. There are a few counts of this clonotype. Antigen unknown. This CDR3 is built from 16 residues. Looked up from germline, CDR1 is DFQATT and CDR2 is SNEGSKA (reference sequence). V dropped 0 bases and J dropped 2 bases, with 14 bases sitting between them. J is TRBJ1-5 and V is TRBV20-1; a possible D gene is TRBD1 (6 bases). The source is a man aged 80 or over in good health. Sequencing was carried out using blood. The CDR3 loop is CSARDPGGSRNQPQHF. CDR3 in DNA: TGCAGTGCTAGAGATCCCGGGGGCTCGCGCAATCAGCCCCAGCATTTT.